The clone carrying this TCR beta chain was seen only a few times. Its antigen remains unknown. This specimen belongs to a study of early T cells in non-severe SARS-CoV-2 infection. Study context: Unsorted whole blood bulk RNA was sequenced, with unpaired chains.

Individual cDNA molecules were tagged with unique molecular identifiers. In TCRdb, the 5' RACE reads were re-called with MiXCR into one record per CDR3 protein. The repertoire holds around 82,000 distinct CDR3 sequences, with approximately 12% as singletons. Trimming removed 5 bases at V and 0 bases at J, with 13 bases between. This CDR3 region has 15 residues. Overall study results and limits: The study's VDJdb matching favored anti-spike CD8 responses and missed private and CD4 specificities.

The source of this sequence is an adult who was a healthcare worker with PCR-confirmed SARS-CoV-2 infection or an uninfected control (not recorded which). What was sequenced was whole blood. The genes are TRBV12-3 or TRBV12-4 and TRBJ1-1, with D perhaps matching TRBD1 (6 bases). DNA of the CDR3: TGTGCCAGCAGTCCGCGGAGGGGGATGAACACTGAAGCTTTCTTT. This translates into CASSPRRGMNTEAFF.